The clone carrying this TCR beta chain appeared a few times. No antigen is known for it. It was template switching that added a universal primer site, and there were unique molecular identifiers on the cDNA. TCRdb fed the 5' RACE reads into MiXCR, producing one record per CDR3 protein. The data show roughly 240,000 distinct CDR3 sequences, about 7.5% seen once. The sample originates from a study of identical twins. Study-wide points: The abundant beta clonotypes from cord blood had fewer insertions, and memory repertoires had none of this. When twins shared out-of-frame alpha sequences, those sequences had excess low generation probability.

Healthy Caucasians made up all donors. The CDR3 contains 16 residues. V was clipped by 3 bases and J by 7 bases; unmatched bases: 13. The same specimen was also included in a second study, on yellow fever vaccine responses in identical twins.

The sequence was collected from a woman under 30 in good health. The material sequenced was CD8+ T cells sorted from blood. The rearrangement uses TRBV12-3 or TRBV12-4 and TRBJ2-7, with 9 bases fitting TRBD1. The CDR3 sequence is CASSFGAGTGFLEQYF. The CDR3 DNA reads TGTGCCAGCAGTTTTGGGGCCGGGACAGGGTTTCTTGAGCAGTACTTC.